One sample yielded the 7 T cell receptor beta chains listed below, sequenced in a study of blood T cells in healthy people across ages. Sample-barcoded 5' priming and a J-beta primer mix drove a second PCR of roughly 6 to 12 cycles. TCRdb redid the calling of the 5' RACE reads with MiXCR, one entry per CDR3 protein. The sample lists fewer than 650,000 distinct CDR3 sequences; 25% to 35% were seen once. These data are also associated with another study on T cells of mothers and their children.

The specimen sequenced was blood. Every receptor here comes from a boy younger than 10 in good health.

V usage is TRBV7-2 and J usage is TRBJ2-5; the match to TRBD2 covers 7 bases. The CDR3 has 15 residues. Looked up from germline, CDR1 is SGHTA and CDR2 is FQGNSA. The ends lost 2 bases at V and 6 bases at J; junction bases unmatched: 9. CDR3 residues: CASSLTSARTQTQYF. In DNA, the CDR3 is TGTGCCAGCAGCTTAACTAGCGCGCGCACTCAGACCCAGTACTTC.

This clonotype was picked up a small number of times. The chain recombines TRBV5-5 with TRBJ2-3, with TRBD2 matching 8 bases. The germline CDR1 and CDR2 sequences are SGHKS and YYEKEE (reference sequence). This CDR3 has 16 amino acids. The junction had 7 bases not matched to a gene; V was cut back by 2 bases and J by 2 bases. DNA for the CDR3: TGTGCCAGCAGCTTACTCTTGACTAGCGCCACAGATACGCAGTATTTT. This codes for CASSLLLTSATDTQYF.

The chain carries TRBV5-1 and TRBJ2-1; D gene ambiguous. The tail of the sequence fits TRBJ2-7 better, so the J call may be wrong. The CDR3 is 16 residues long. Germline V lookup: CDR1 SGHRS, CDR2 YFSETQ. The CDR3 spells CASSPSSRSSGYEQYF. As DNA, the CDR3 is TGCGCCAGCAGCCCGTCCAGCAGGTCCTCGGGCTACGAGCAGTACTTC.

The table lists this clonotype with many counts. The V and J genes are TRBV16 and TRBJ1-1; TRBD1 might be the D (5 bases). Trimming pared 0 bases from V and 0 bases from J, leaving 5 bases between. The CDR3 is 14 residues long. Germline V lookup: CDR1 KGHSY, CDR2 FQNENV. The CDR3 DNA reads as TGTGCCAGCAGCCAATCGACAGTGAACACTGAAGCTTTCTTT. Translation: CASSQSTVNTEAFF.

J is TRBJ2-7 and V is TRBV7-9; 13 bases match TRBD2. Looked up from germline, CDR1 is SEHNR and CDR2 is FQNEAQ (reference sequence). The CDR3 is 16 residues long. V dropped 5 bases and J dropped 0; count of bases not matched to a gene: 4. DNA of the CDR3: TGTGCCAGCAGCGCGGGACTAGCGGGGATCTCCTACGAGCAGTACTTC. It encodes CASSAGLAGISYEQYF. The variable domain in full, with the rest retrieved from reference TRBV7-9 and TRBJ2-7, is DTGVSQNPRHKITKRGQNVTFRCDPISEHNRLYWYRQTLGQGPEFLTYFQNEAQLEKSRLLSDRFSAERPKGSFSTLEIQRTEQGDSAMYLCASSAGLAGISYEQYFGPGTRLTVT.

The rearrangement links TRBV20-1 to TRBJ2-3, with a tentative D call TRBD1 (5 bases). CDR3 length: 20 amino acids. The ends were cut back, 6 bases at V and 1 base at J, with 32 bases in the middle. The V gene's germline CDR1 is DFQATT and CDR2 SNEGSKA (reference sequence). CDR3 in amino acids: CSASLQGRGHAGRGTDTQYF. The CDR3 DNA sequence: TGCAGTGCCTCTCTCCAGGGTCGCGGCCACGCCGGCCGTGGCACAGATACGCAGTATTTT.

The chain joins TRBV7-8 to TRBJ1-5; 9 bases line up with TRBD1. CDR1 SGHVS and CDR2 FQNEAQ come from the germline V gene. The CDR3 is made up of 15 amino acids. Losses at the gene ends were 5 bases for V and 8 bases for J; bases not matched to a gene: 10. Here the CDR3 reads CASSPGTGFLEPQHF. The CDR3, as DNA: TGTGCCAGCAGCCCCGGGACAGGGTTCCTTGAGCCCCAGCATTTT.